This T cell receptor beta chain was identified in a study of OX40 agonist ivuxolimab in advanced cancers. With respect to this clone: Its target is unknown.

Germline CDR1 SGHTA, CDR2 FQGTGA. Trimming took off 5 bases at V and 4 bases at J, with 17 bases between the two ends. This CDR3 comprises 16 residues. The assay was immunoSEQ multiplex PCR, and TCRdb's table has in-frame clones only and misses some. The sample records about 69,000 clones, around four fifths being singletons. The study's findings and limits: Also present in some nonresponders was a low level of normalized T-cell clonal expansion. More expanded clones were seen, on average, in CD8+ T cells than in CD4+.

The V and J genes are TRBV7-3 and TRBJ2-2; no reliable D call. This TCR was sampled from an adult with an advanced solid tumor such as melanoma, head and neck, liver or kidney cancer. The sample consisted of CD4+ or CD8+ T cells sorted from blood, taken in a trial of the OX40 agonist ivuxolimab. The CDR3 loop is CASSEDPGGITGELFF. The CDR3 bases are TGTGCCAGCAGCGAGGACCCAGGCGGTATCACCGGGGAGCTGTTTTTT.